This section outlines one T cell receptor beta chain sequence together with its context. Looked up from germline, CDR1 is GTSNPN and CDR2 is SVGIG (reference sequence). The CDR3 has 14 amino acids. Trimming removed 2 bases from V and 6 bases from J, with 16 bases in between. This specimen comes from a study of blood T cell repertoires in COVID-19. Whole-study context: Acute and convalescent COVID-19 specimens originated in the United States, Italy and Spain. PBMCs, B-cell-depleted T cells, or T cells provided the cDNA or gDNA that made up the material.

As handled by the study authors: Scientists estimated how many nucleated cells there were by amplifying reference gene primers. Measured with immunoSEQ multiplex PCR; TCRdb has only the in-frame clones, and not every one. The DNA was the basis for D and trimming; V, J and clone size are from that table. The table lists tens of thousands of clones, 85% to 90% of them singletons. The sequencing input was peripheral blood. This receptor was obtained from a woman in her sixties or seventies with acute or convalescent COVID-19. V is TRBV30 and J is TRBJ1-2, with a possible D match to TRBD1 (5 bases). CDR3 in amino acids: CAWSRGSLRDGYTF. The CDR3 nucleotides are TGTGCCTGGAGTAGGGGCAGTCTAAGAGATGGCTACACCTTC.